This T cell receptor (beta chain) originates from a study of T-cell memory formation after mild COVID-19. Study-wide context: Each donor largely had its own TCR clusters.

Germline V gene data show CDR1 as LNHDA and CDR2 as SQIVND (reference sequence). CDR3 length equals 14 residues. The V end was cut by 7 bases, the J end by 1 base, with 14 bases between. TCRdb fed the 5' RACE reads into MiXCR, producing one record per CDR3 protein. The sample lists around 320,000 distinct CDR3 sequences; approximately 14% were seen once. The sequencing input was PBMCs or a T cell subset sorted from them (not recorded which). This sequence was found in a man aged 18 to 30 who had mild COVID-19 (a few samples of this study predate the infection). Cell type and time point are not known. This chain links TRBV19 with TRBJ2-7; D possibly matches TRBD1 or TRBD2 (5 bases each). CDR3 nucleotide sequence: TGTGCCAGTACCGACCGGGACGGATCCTACGAGCAGTACTTC. This translates into CASTDRDGSYEQYF.